Listed below are T cell receptor beta chains from one sample, sequenced in a study of blood T cells in healthy people across ages. One entry per CDR3 protein, called by TCRdb with MiXCR from the 5' RACE reads. The sample holds some 760,000 distinct CDR3 sequences; 25% are singletons and the top ten take 8% to 10%. The same sample was also used in a study of T cells of mothers and their children.

Sequencing input: blood. Receptors were obtained from a boy younger than 18 in good health. Both conserved end residues are part of each CDR3. D genes are given only for firm matches. Rows give clone size only sometimes, using once, few, many, or a class for an expanded clone.

J | size | V | D | CDR3 | DNA
TRBJ2-1 | few | TRBV29-1 | - | CSVQGNHNEQFF | TGCAGCGTTCAGGGGAACCACAATGAGCAGTTCTTC
TRBJ2-1 | few | TRBV29-1 | - | CSVGPPHEQFF | TGCAGCGTTGGCCCTCCCCATGAGCAGTTCTTC
TRBJ2-7 | - | TRBV12-3/TRBV12-4 | TRBD2 | CASSQGFGAGASYEQYF | TGTGCCAGCAGCCAGGGTTTCGGGGCGGGAGCTAGCTACGAGCAGTACTTC
TRBJ1-5 | - | TRBV28 | - | CASSLVSGAEEDQPQHF | TGTGCCAGCAGTTTGGTGTCCGGGGCGGAAGAGGATCAGCCCCAGCATTTT
TRBJ2-2 | - | TRBV12-3/TRBV12-4 | - | CATAGGVNTGELFF | TGTGCAACAGCGGGCGGGGTCAACACCGGGGAGCTGTTTTTT
TRBJ2-7 | - | TRBV4-2 | TRBD1 | CASSRTGTGGSYEQYF | TGTGCCAGCAGCCGTACCGGGACAGGGGGCTCCTACGAGCAGTACTTC
TRBJ2-1 | few | TRBV28 | TRBD2 | CASPPTPLAGGPKANEQFF | TGTGCCAGCCCCCCCACCCCTCTAGCGGGAGGGCCGAAGGCGAATGAGCAGTTCTTC
TRBJ1-5 | few | TRBV6-1 | - | CASRALWGSSTNQPQHF | TGTGCCAGCAGGGCCCTCTGGGGCAGTAGCACCAATCAGCCCCAGCATTTT
TRBJ2-7 | few | TRBV11-2 | - | CASSLVPGRLSTEQYF | TGTGCCAGCAGCTTAGTTCCCGGCAGGTTAAGCACCGAGCAGTACTTC
TRBJ2-7 | - | TRBV20-1 | - | CSATTGFGYEQYF | TGCAGTGCTACAACAGGGTTCGGCTACGAGCAGTACTTC
TRBJ2-5 | - | TRBV7-2 | TRBD1 | CASSPPGQGVTQYF | TGTGCCAGCAGCCCTCCGGGACAGGGAGTGACCCAGTACTTC
TRBJ1-1 | - | TRBV5-1 | TRBD1 | CASSSMDRGYVEAFF | TGCGCCAGCAGCTCGATGGACAGGGGGTATGTGGAAGCTTTCTTT
TRBJ2-7 | few | TRBV29-1 | - | CSVNSGGTRIEQYF | TGCAGCGTTAATAGCGGTGGGACGAGGATCGAGCAGTACTTC
TRBJ2-7 | - | TRBV29-1 | TRBD2 | CSVNGLAGNSYEQYF | TGCAGCGTAAATGGGCTAGCGGGGAACTCCTACGAGCAGTACTTC
TRBJ2-5 | - | TRBV24-1 | - | CATSGLQAGQETQYF | TGTGCCACCAGTGGTTTGCAAGCTGGCCAAGAGACCCAGTACTTC
TRBJ2-1 | - | TRBV5-1 | - | CASSFWDLDNEQFF | TGCGCCAGCAGCTTCTGGGACCTCGACAATGAGCAGTTCTTC
TRBJ2-7 | - | TRBV29-1 | - | CSVVTASSYEQYF | TGCAGCGTTGTAACCGCAAGCTCCTACGAGCAGTACTTT
TRBJ2-1 | - | TRBV20-1 | - | CSASRVRSYNEQFF | TGCAGTGCTAGCCGGGTTCGGTCCTACAATGAGCAGTTCTTC
TRBJ2-3 | few | TRBV28 | - | CASSFPGAPDTQYF | TGTGCCAGCAGTTTCCCCGGGGCACCAGATACGCAGTATTTT
TRBJ2-1 | - | TRBV10-2 | TRBD2 | CASSEGSGRVNEQFF | TGCGCCAGCAGTGAAGGTAGCGGGAGGGTCAATGAGCAGTTCTTC
TRBJ2-3 | few | TRBV9 | - | CASSVGGTPQETQYF | TGTGCCAGCAGCGTTGGGGGGACACCCCAAGAGACCCAGTACTTT
TRBJ1-3 | - | TRBV6-5 | - | CASSPGGSSGNTIYF | TGTGCCAGCAGTCCCGGGGGAAGCTCTGGAAACACCATATATTTT
TRBJ2-7 | few | TRBV28 | - | CASSLDSGSVGYEQYF | TGTGCCAGCAGTTTAGACTCCGGGTCCGTGGGCTACGAGCAGTACTTC
TRBJ1-1 | - | TRBV29-1 | TRBD1 | CSGGDRGLNTEAFF | TGCAGCGGTGGGGACAGAGGCTTGAACACTGAAGCTTTCTTT
TRBJ1-1 | - | TRBV2 | - | CASSEGTSNTEAFF | TGTGCCAGCAGTGAGGGGACCTCGAACACTGAAGCTTTCTTT
TRBJ2-7 | - | TRBV3-1 | TRBD1 | CASSQLDRENEQYF | TGTGCCAGCAGCCAACTCGACAGGGAGAACGAGCAGTACTTC
TRBJ2-5 | - | TRBV12-3/TRBV12-4 | TRBD2 | CASSPVAGGRETQYF | TGTGCCAGCAGTCCGGTAGCGGGGGGCCGCGAGACCCAGTACTTC
TRBJ2-1 | many | TRBV29-1 | - | CSVEDPGRQTYNEQFF | TGCAGCGTTGAAGATCCGGGTAGACAAACCTACAATGAGCAGTTCTTC
TRBJ2-7 | - | TRBV9 | - | CASSPRRSPGRSSYEQYF | TGTGCCAGCAGCCCCCGGAGGTCCCCGGGACGGTCGTCCTACGAGCAGTACTTC
TRBJ2-5 | few | TRBV5-1 | - | CASSGLGMSQYF | TGCGCCAGCAGCGGGTTGGGGATGAGCCAGTACTTC
TRBJ2-7 | few | TRBV29-1 | TRBD2 | CSVDGASGVYEQYF | TGCAGCGTTGATGGCGCTAGCGGGGTCTACGAGCAGTACTTC
TRBJ2-1 | - | TRBV7-3 | TRBD2 | CASSSIPGTSGNEQFF | TGTGCCAGCAGCTCGATACCCGGGACTAGCGGCAATGAGCAGTTCTTC